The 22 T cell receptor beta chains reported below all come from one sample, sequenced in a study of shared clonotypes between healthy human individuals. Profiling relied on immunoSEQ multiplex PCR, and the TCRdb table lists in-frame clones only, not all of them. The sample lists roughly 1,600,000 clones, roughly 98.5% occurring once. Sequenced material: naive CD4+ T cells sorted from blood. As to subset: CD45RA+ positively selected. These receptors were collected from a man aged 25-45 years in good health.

CDR3 protein: CASSLESRGLEQYF. The DNA of the CDR3 is TGTGCCAGCAGCTTGGAGAGCAGGGGGCTCGAGCAGTACTTC. The rearrangement uses TRBV5-6 and TRBJ2-7; 8 bases align to TRBD1. The CDR3 is 14 residues long. CDR1 is SGHDT, CDR2 YYEEEE, per germline. Trimming removed 0 bases from V and 6 bases from J; junction bases left unmatched: 5.

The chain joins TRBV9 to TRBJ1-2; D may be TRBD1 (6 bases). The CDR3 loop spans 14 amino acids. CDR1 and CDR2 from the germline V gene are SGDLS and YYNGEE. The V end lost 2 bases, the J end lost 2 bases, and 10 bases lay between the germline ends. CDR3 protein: CASSVSGANYGYTF. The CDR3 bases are TGTGCCAGCAGCGTCTCAGGGGCCAACTATGGCTACACCTTC. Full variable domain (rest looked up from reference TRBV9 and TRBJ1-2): DSGVTQTPKHLITATGQRVTLRCSPRSGDLSVYWYQQSLDQGLQFLIQYYNGEERAKGNILERFSAQQFPDLHSELNLSSLELGDSALYFCASSVSGANYGYTFGSGTRLTVV.

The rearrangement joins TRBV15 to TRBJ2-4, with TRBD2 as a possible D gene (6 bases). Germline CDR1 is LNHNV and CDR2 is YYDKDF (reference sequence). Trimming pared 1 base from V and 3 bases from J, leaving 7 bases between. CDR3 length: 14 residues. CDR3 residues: CATSRGGVKNIQYF. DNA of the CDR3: TGTGCCACCAGCAGAGGGGGGGTCAAAAACATTCAGTACTTC.

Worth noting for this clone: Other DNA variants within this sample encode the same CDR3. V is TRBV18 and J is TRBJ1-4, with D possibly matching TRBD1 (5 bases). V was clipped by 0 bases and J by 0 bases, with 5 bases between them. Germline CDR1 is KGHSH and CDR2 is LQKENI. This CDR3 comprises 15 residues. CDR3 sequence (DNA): TGTGCCAGCTCACCACCGGGGGCAACTAATGAAAAACTGTTTTTT. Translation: CASSPPGATNEKLFF.

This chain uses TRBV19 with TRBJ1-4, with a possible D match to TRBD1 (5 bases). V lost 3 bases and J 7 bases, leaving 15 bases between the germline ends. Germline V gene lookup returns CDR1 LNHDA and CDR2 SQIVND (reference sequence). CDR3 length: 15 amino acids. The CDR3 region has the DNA TGTGCCAGTAGTATTGGGCCCGGCAGGGTTGAAAAACTGTTTTTT. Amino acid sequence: CASSIGPGRVEKLFF.

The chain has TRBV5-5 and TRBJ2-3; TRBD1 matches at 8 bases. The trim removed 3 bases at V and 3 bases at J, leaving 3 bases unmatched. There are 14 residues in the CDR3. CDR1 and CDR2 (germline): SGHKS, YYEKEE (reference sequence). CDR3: CASSSDRVTDTQYF. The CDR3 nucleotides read TGTGCCAGCAGCTCGGACAGGGTAACAGATACGCAGTATTTT.

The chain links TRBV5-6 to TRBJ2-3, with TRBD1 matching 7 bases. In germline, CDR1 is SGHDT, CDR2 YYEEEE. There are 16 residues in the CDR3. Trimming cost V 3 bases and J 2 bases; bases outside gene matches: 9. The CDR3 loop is CASSWVDRAVTDTQYF. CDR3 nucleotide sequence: TGTGCCAGCAGCTGGGTCGACAGGGCCGTCACAGATACGCAGTATTTT.

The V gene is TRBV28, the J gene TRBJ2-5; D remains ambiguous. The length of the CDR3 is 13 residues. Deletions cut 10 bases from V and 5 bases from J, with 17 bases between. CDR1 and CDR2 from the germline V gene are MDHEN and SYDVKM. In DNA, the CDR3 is TGTGCCATACCTCATGCGGTTGTGGAGACCCAGTACTTC. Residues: CAIPHAVVETQYF. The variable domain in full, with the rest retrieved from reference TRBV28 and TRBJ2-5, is DVKVTQSSRYLVKRTGEKVFLECVQDMDHENMFWYRQDPGLGLRLIYFSYDVKMKEKGDIPEGYSVSREKKERFSLILESASTNQTSMYLCAIPHAVVETQYFGPGTRLLVL.

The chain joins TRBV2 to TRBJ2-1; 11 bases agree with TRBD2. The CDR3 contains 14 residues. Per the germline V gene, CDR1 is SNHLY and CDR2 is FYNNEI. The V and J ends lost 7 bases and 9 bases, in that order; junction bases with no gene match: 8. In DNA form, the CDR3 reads TGTGCCAGCAAGGCGCTAGCGGGAGGAAGTGAGCAGTTCTTC. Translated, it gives CASKALAGGSEQFF.

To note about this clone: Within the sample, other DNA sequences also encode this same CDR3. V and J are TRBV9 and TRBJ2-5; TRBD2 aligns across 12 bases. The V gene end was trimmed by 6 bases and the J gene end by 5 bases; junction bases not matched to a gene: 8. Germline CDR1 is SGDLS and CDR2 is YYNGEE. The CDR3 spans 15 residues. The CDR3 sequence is CASNLAGGPSETQYF. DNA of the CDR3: TGTGCCAGCAACCTAGCGGGAGGGCCGAGTGAGACCCAGTACTTC.

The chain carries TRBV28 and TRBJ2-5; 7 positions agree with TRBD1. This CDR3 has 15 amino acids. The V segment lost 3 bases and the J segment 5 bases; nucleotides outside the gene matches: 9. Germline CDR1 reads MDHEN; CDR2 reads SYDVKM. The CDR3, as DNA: TGTGCCAGCAGTTTGGCCGACAGGGAGTGGGAGACCCAGTACTTC. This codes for CASSLADREWETQYF.

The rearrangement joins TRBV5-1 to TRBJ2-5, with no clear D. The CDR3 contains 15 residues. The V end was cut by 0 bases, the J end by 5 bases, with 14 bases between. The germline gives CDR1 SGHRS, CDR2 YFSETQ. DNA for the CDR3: TGCGCCAGCAGCTTGGTGTCCGGACCTAGGGAGACCCAGTACTTC. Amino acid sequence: CASSLVSGPRETQYF.

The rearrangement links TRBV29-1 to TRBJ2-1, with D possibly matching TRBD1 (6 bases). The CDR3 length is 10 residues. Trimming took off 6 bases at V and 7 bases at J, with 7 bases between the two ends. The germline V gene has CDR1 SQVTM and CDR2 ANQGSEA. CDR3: CSVRGNEQFF. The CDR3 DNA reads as TGCAGCGTAAGGGGGAATGAGCAGTTCTTC.

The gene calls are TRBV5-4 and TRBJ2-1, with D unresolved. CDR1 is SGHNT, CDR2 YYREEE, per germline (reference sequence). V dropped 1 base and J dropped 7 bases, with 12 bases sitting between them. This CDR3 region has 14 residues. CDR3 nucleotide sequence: TGTGCCAGCAGCTTGAAGGTCAGCCTAAATGAGCAGTTCTTC. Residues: CASSLKVSLNEQFF.

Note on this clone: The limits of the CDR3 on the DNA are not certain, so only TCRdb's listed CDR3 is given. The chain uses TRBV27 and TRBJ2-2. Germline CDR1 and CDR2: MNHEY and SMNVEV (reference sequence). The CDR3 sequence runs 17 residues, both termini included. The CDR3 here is CASSSSFGGRPTGELFF.

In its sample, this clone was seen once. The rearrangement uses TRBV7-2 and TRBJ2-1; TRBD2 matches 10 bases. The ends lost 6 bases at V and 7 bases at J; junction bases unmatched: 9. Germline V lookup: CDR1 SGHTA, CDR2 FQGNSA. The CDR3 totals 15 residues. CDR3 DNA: TGTGCCAGCAGGCCTACTAGCGGGGTGGGGAATGAGCAGTTCTTC. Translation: CASRPTSGVGNEQFF.

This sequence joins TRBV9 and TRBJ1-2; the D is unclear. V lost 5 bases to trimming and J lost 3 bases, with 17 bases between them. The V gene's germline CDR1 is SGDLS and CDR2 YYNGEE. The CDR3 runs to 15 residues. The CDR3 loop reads CASSPLSRGDYGYTF. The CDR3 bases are TGTGCCAGCAGTCCCCTTTCCCGCGGAGACTATGGCTACACCTTC.

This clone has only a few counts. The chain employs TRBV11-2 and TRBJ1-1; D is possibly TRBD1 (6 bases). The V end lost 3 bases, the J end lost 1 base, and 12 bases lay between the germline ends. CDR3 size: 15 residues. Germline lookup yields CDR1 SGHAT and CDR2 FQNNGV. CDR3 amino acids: CASSFYRVRNTEAFF. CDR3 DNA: TGTGCCAGCAGCTTTTACAGGGTTAGGAACACTGAAGCTTTCTTT. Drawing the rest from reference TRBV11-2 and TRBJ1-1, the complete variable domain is EAGVAQSPRYKIIEKRQSVAFWCNPISGHATLYWYQQILGQGPKLLIQFQNNGVVDDSQLPKDRFSAERLKGVDSTLKIQPAKLEDSAVYLCASSFYRVRNTEAFFGQGTRLTVV.

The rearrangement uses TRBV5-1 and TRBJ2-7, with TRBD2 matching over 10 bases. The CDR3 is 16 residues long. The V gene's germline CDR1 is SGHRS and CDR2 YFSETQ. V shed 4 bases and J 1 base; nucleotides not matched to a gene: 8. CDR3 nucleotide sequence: TGCGCCAGCAGCAGGTCTAGCGGGAGTCTTTCCTACGAGCAGTACTTC. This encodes CASSRSSGSLSYEQYF. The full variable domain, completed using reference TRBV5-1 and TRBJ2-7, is KAGVTQTPRYLIKTRGQQVTLSCSPISGHRSVSWYQQTPGQGLQFLFEYFSETQRNKGNFPGRFSGRQFSNSRSEMNVSTLELGDSALYLCASSRSSGSLSYEQYFGPGTRLTVT.

As DNA, the CDR3 is TGTGCCAGTAGTATCGTAGCCAGGGGGCTTGCGGGAGGCACCGGGGAGCTGTTTTTT. Its translation: CASSIVARGLAGGTGELFF. The chain has TRBV19 and TRBJ2-2; the D gene could be TRBD1 or TRBD2 (8 bases each). The CDR3 runs to 19 residues. The V gene's germline CDR1 is LNHDA and CDR2 SQIVND (reference sequence). The germline V and J ends were trimmed by 3 bases and 4 bases, with 24 bases remaining between them.

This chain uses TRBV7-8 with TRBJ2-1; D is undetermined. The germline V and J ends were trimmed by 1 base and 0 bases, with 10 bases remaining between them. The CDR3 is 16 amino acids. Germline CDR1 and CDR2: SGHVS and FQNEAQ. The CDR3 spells CASSLDFSSSYNEQFF. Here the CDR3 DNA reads TGTGCCAGCAGCTTAGATTTCAGCAGCTCCTACAATGAGCAGTTCTTC.

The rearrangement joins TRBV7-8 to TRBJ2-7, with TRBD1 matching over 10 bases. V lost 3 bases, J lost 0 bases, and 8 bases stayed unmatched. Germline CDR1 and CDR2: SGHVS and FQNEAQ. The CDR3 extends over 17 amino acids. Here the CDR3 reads CASSFPDRGVYSYEQYF. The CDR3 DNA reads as TGTGCCAGCAGCTTCCCGGACAGGGGGGTTTACTCCTACGAGCAGTACTTC.